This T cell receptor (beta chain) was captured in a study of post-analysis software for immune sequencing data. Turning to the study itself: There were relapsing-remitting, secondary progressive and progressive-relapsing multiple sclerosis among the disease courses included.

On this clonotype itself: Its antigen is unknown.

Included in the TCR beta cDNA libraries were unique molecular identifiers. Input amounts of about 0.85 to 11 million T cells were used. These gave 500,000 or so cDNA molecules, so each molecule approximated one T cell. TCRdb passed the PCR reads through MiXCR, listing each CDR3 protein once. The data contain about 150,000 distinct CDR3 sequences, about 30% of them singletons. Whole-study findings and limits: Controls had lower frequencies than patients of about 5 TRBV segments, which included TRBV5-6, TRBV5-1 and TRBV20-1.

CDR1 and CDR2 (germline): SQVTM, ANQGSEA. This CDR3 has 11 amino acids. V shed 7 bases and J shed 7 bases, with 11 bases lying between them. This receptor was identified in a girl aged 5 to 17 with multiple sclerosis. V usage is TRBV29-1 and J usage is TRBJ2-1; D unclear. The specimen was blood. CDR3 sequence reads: CSATVGNEQFF. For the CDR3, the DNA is TGCAGCGCCACCGTTGGGAATGAGCAGTTCTTC.